This T cell receptor beta chain was identified during a study of T cell repertoires in cytomegalovirus infection. About the research overall: Signatures in public TCR beta sequences pointed to both CMV infection and matching HLA type.

Worth noting for this clonotype: The antigen is not known.

Germline V gene data show CDR1 as SGHDT and CDR2 as YYEEEE. Germline trimming cut 7 bases from V and 5 bases from J; bases unmatched to any gene: 9. The CDR3 is 13 amino acids. TCRdb passed the reads through MiXCR, listing each CDR3 protein once. The profile shows under 120,000 distinct CDR3 sequences, 35% to 50% of them singletons. This chain joins TRBV5-6 and TRBJ2-7; 7 positions agree with TRBD2. The sequence was collected from a human donor in good health (CMV status not recorded). Some clones in this sample may be carry-over from other donors' samples. Sequencing used CD8+ T cells from cultured PBMCs, obtained from culture after CMV antigen stimulation. The CDR3 DNA follows: TGTGCCAGCTCGGGGGAGGGACTAAACGAGCAGTACTTC. It encodes CASSGEGLNEQYF.